Listed below are T cell receptor beta chains from one sample, sequenced in a study of PD-1 blockade in classical Hodgkin lymphoma. TCRdb's table, derived via immunoSEQ multiplex PCR, lists solely in-frame clones and lacks some. The sample lists around 91,000 clones, about four fifths occurring once. Sequencing used peripheral blood mononuclear cells (PBMCs), obtained before the second cycle of nivolumab. The receptors originated from a human donor with classical Hodgkin lymphoma. Both conserved end residues are part of each CDR3. Each record gives: clone size, CDR3 length, V gene, J gene, D gene, CDR3 protein, CDR3 DNA. The D gene is left open where the match is weak. Size is omitted from some rows. Given values are once, few, many or a class for expanded clones.

few	18	TRBV23-1	TRBJ2-2	NA	CASSSRDSREIGTGELFF	TGCGCCAGCAGCTCCCGCGATAGCCGGGAGATCGGAACCGGGGAGCTGTTTTTT
once	14	TRBV6-5	TRBJ1-4	TRBD1	CASTHGTGNEKLFF	TGTGCCAGCACCCACGGGACAGGAAATGAAAAACTGTTTTTT
NA	16	TRBV15	TRBJ2-3	NA	CATSREAGASTDTQYF	TGTGCCACCAGCAGAGAGGCAGGGGCTAGCACAGATACGCAGTATTTT
NA	14	TRBV30	TRBJ2-1	TRBD2	CAWSVGGSYNEQFF	TGTGCCTGGAGTGTCGGCGGGAGCTACAATGAGCAGTTCTTC
once	16	TRBV5-4	TRBJ2-7	NA	CASSLGGASRRYEQYF	TGTGCCAGCAGCTTGGGCGGGGCCTCGAGGCGGTACGAGCAGTACTTC
medium-sized	14	TRBV28	TRBJ2-7	TRBD2	CASSRTSGRHEQYF	TGTGCCAGCAGCCGGACTAGCGGGAGGCACGAGCAGTACTTC
NA	15	TRBV9	TRBJ2-1	NA	CASSGVAESYNEQFF	TGTGCCAGCAGCGGAGTAGCGGAATCCTACAATGAGCAGTTCTTC
NA	15	TRBV10-3	TRBJ2-1	NA	CAIGGPSEAQDEQFF	TGTGCCATCGGTGGTCCCTCCGAGGCCCAGGATGAGCAGTTCTTC
NA	14	TRBV9	TRBJ2-5	TRBD1	CASSVDRGRETQYF	TGTGCCAGCAGCGTTGACAGGGGTCGGGAGACCCAGTACTTC
NA	14	TRBV5-4	TRBJ2-3	TRBD2	CASSLSGRTDTQYF	TGTGCCAGCAGCCTTAGCGGGCGCACAGATACGCAGTATTTT
NA	14	TRBV2	TRBJ2-1	NA	CASSESLPYNEQFF	TGTGCCAGCAGTGAATCCCTGCCCTACAATGAGCAGTTCTTC
NA	15	TRBV5-1	TRBJ1-1	TRBD1	CASSSQGVVNTEAFF	TGCGCCAGCAGCTCTCAGGGGGTTGTGAACACTGAAGCTTTCTTT
NA	14	TRBV7-2	TRBJ1-3	NA	CASSPAGGGNTIYF	TGTGCCAGCAGCCCCGCGGGCGGTGGAAACACCATATATTTT
NA	13	TRBV6-5	TRBJ2-7	TRBD1	CASRRQGNYEQYF	TGTGCCAGCAGGAGACAGGGAAACTACGAGCAGTACTTC
NA	15	TRBV25-1	TRBJ2-5	NA	CASSPPGTGSETQYF	TGTGCCAGCAGTCCCCCCGGGACCGGGAGTGAGACCCAGTACTTC
NA	14	TRBV7-8	TRBJ1-1	NA	CASSFGRQNTEAFF	TGTGCCAGCAGCTTTGGCAGACAGAACACTGAAGCTTTCTTT
NA	13	TRBV11-3	TRBJ2-2	NA	CASSTSGPGELFF	TGTGCCAGCAGCACCAGCGGGCCCGGGGAGCTGTTTTTT
few	14	TRBV11-1	TRBJ2-7	NA	CASSPQLAYGEQYF	TGTGCCAGCAGCCCCCAGCTAGCTTACGGGGAGCAGTACTTC
NA	16	TRBV5-6	TRBJ2-7	TRBD1	CASSSIWTGSYHEQYF	TGTGCCAGCAGCTCCATTTGGACAGGGTCTTACCACGAGCAGTACTTC
NA	11	TRBV10-3	TRBJ2-5	NA	CAISEGETQYF	TGTGCCATCAGTGAGGGGGAGACCCAGTACTTC
NA	13	TRBV2	TRBJ1-5	NA	CASSRDTNQPQHF	TGTGCCAGCAGTAGGGACACAAATCAGCCCCAGCATTTT
few	15	TRBV10-3	TRBJ2-1	TRBD2	CAITGTSRNGNEQFF	TGTGCCATCACCGGGACTAGCAGGAACGGGAATGAGCAGTTCTTC
NA	16	TRBV5-6	TRBJ2-5	NA	CASSPQVGVGGETQYF	TGTGCCAGCAGCCCCCAAGTGGGGGTGGGGGGTGAGACCCAGTACTTC
NA	13	TRBV28	TRBJ2-7	NA	CASSEVLRDEQYF	TGTGCCAGTAGTGAAGTGTTAAGGGACGAGCAGTACTTC
few	15	TRBV15	TRBJ1-2	NA	CATEGGTPSNYGYTF	TGTGCCACCGAGGGGGGGACACCGTCTAACTATGGCTACACCTTC
NA	17	TRBV19	TRBJ2-3	TRBD2	CASSIRGPGLASDTQYF	TGTGCCAGTAGTATAAGAGGTCCGGGACTAGCTTCAGATACGCAGTATTTT
NA	14	TRBV28	TRBJ2-7	NA	CASSRGIQGYEQYF	TGTGCCAGCAGTCGGGGGATACAGGGCTACGAGCAGTACTTC
NA	13	TRBV12-5	TRBJ1-2	NA	CASGTSKRYGYTF	TGTGCTAGTGGGACTAGTAAGAGGTATGGCTACACCTTC
once	14	TRBV5-1	TRBJ2-5	TRBD1	CASSSTGGAETQYF	TGCGCCAGCAGCTCGACAGGGGGAGCGGAGACCCAGTACTTC
once	14	TRBV14	TRBJ1-1	NA	CASSPLRGNAEAFF	TGTGCCAGCAGCCCACTCAGGGGAAACGCTGAAGCTTTCTTT
few	14	TRBV10-3	TRBJ1-1	NA	CAITPGASNTEAFF	TGTGCCATCACTCCCGGGGCCTCGAACACTGAAGCTTTCTTT
NA	13	TRBV10-3	TRBJ1-1	NA	CAISVKASTEAFF	TGTGCCATCAGTGTAAAAGCTAGCACTGAAGCTTTCTTT
NA	14	TRBV5-1	TRBJ2-1	NA	CASSLTDPSHEQFF	TGCGCCAGCAGCCTCACGGACCCCTCCCACGAGCAGTTCTTC
NA	14	TRBV5-1	TRBJ2-1	NA	CASSPDLSKGEQFF	TGCGCCAGCAGCCCGGACCTATCAAAGGGTGAGCAGTTCTTC
NA	12	TRBV30	TRBJ1-2	NA	CAWSVGPAGYTF	TGTGCCTGGAGTGTCGGACCGGCGGGCTACACCTTC
few	12	TRBV7-9	TRBJ1-1	NA	CASRTGYTEAFF	TGTGCCAGCAGAACGGGGTACACTGAAGCTTTCTTT
NA	18	TRBV9	TRBJ2-1	NA	CASSVGTETGRSYNEQFF	TGTGCCAGCAGCGTAGGGACAGAGACCGGACGCTCCTACAATGAGCAGTTCTTC
NA	13	TRBV18	TRBJ1-2	TRBD1	CASSPDREDGYTF	TGTGCCAGCTCACCGGACAGGGAGGATGGCTACACCTTC
NA	15	TRBV7-2	TRBJ2-7	NA	CASSSAGDLGYEQYF	TGTGCCAGCAGCTCGGCAGGGGACTTAGGTTACGAGCAGTACTTC
NA	15	TRBV14	TRBJ2-5	TRBD1	CASSPRQGARETQYF	TGTGCCAGCAGCCCGCGACAGGGGGCGAGAGAGACCCAGTACTTC
few	18	TRBV5-6	TRBJ2-3	TRBD1	CASSFSPYSGNRGDTQYF	TGTGCCAGCAGCTTTTCCCCCTATTCCGGGAACAGGGGAGATACGCAGTATTTT
NA	15	TRBV7-9	TRBJ2-2	NA	CASSLDWDHTGELFF	TGTGCCAGCAGCTTAGATTGGGATCACACCGGGGAGCTGTTTTTT
once	13	TRBV18	TRBJ2-3	NA	CASSLWSTDTQYF	TGTGCCAGCTCCCTCTGGAGCACAGATACGCAGTATTTT
NA	14	TRBV7-2	TRBJ2-5	NA	CASSPRQVQETQYF	TGTGCCAGCAGCCCGCGACAGGTACAAGAGACCCAGTACTTC
once	14	TRBV29-1	TRBJ2-1	NA	CSVDTGTKYNEQFF	TGCAGCGTTGACACCGGGACCAAGTACAATGAGCAGTTCTTC